A selection of T cell receptor beta chains follows, all from one sample in a study of shared clonotypes between healthy human individuals. Generated by immunoSEQ multiplex PCR, the TCRdb table keeps only in-frame clones and is missing some. The data contain about 1 million clones, around 76% of them singletons. What was sequenced was memory CD4+ T cells sorted from blood. The receptors were gathered from a man aged 18 to 29 in good health. Each CDR3 is given with its conserved first and last residue. D genes are given only for firm matches. Size is stated for part of the rows, as once, few or many counts, or as a class when the clone is expanded.

CDR3nt: TGTGCCAGCTCAGAATTGACAGGGGGCTACGAGCAGTACTTC; CDR3aa: CASSELTGGYEQYF; len: 14; j_gene: TRBJ2-7; abundance: many; d_gene: TRBD1; v_gene: TRBV18
CDR3nt: TGTGCCATCAGTGAGTCCCGGGACAATCTTAATGAAAAACTGTTTTTT; CDR3aa: CAISESRDNLNEKLFF; len: 16; j_gene: TRBJ1-4; abundance: .; d_gene: .; v_gene: TRBV10-3
CDR3nt: TGTGCCAGCTCACCACAGATGAACACTGAAGCTTTCTTT; CDR3aa: CASSPQMNTEAFF; len: 13; j_gene: TRBJ1-1; abundance: few; d_gene: .; v_gene: TRBV18
CDR3nt: TGTGCCAGCAGCTTGGCCCGTAAGGGGCCCGGGTGCAATCAGCCCCAGCATTTT; CDR3aa: CASSLARKGPGCNQPQHF; len: 18; j_gene: TRBJ1-5; abundance: .; d_gene: .; v_gene: TRBV5-4
CDR3nt: TGTGCCAGCAGTGAGGAAGGAGGGTTCTACAATGAGCAGTTCTTC; CDR3aa: CASSEEGGFYNEQFF; len: 15; j_gene: TRBJ2-1; abundance: .; d_gene: .; v_gene: TRBV2
CDR3nt: TGTGCCAGCAGCTTGGCATGGGGGGGCCAGGGAAACACCATATATTTT; CDR3aa: CASSLAWGGQGNTIYF; len: 16; j_gene: TRBJ1-3; abundance: few; d_gene: .; v_gene: TRBV5-4
CDR3nt: TGTGCCTGTAGGGCCCTCACAGATAATTCACCCCTCCACTTT; CDR3aa: CACRALTDNSPLHF; len: 14; j_gene: TRBJ1-6; abundance: .; d_gene: .; v_gene: TRBV19
CDR3nt: TGTGCCAGCAGTTCCACCGGACAGTGGGGACGGGATGGCTACACCTTC; CDR3aa: CASSSTGQWGRDGYTF; len: 16; j_gene: TRBJ1-2; abundance: .; d_gene: .; v_gene: TRBV7-9
CDR3nt: TGTGCCAGCAGTTTAGGGGAGCACGGGTACACCGGGGAGCTGTTTTTT; CDR3aa: CASSLGEHGYTGELFF; len: 16; j_gene: TRBJ2-2; abundance: .; d_gene: .; v_gene: TRBV6-5
CDR3nt: TGTGCCAGTAGTATATACGGACGGGGGGCCGTCAACCAAGAGACCCAGTACTTC; CDR3aa: CASSIYGRGAVNQETQYF; len: 18; j_gene: TRBJ2-5; abundance: .; d_gene: .; v_gene: TRBV19
CDR3nt: TGCGCCAGCAGTCTCGGGACAGAAGTAGCCAAAAACATTCAGTACTTC; CDR3aa: CASSLGTEVAKNIQYF; len: 16; j_gene: TRBJ2-4; abundance: .; d_gene: TRBD1; v_gene: TRBV10-2
CDR3nt: TGTGCCAGCAGCCGGACTACTAGCGGGGCTTACAATGAGCAGTTCTTC; CDR3aa: CASSRTTSGAYNEQFF; len: 16; j_gene: TRBJ2-1; abundance: .; d_gene: TRBD2; v_gene: TRBV5-4
CDR3nt: TGTGCCAGCAGTCCAACCGGGACAGGGAACTCACCCCTCCACTTT; CDR3aa: CASSPTGTGNSPLHF; len: 15; j_gene: TRBJ1-6; abundance: .; d_gene: TRBD1; v_gene: TRBV6-4
CDR3nt: TGTGCCATCAGTGGCGGCGACAATCAGCCCCAGCATTTT; CDR3aa: CAISGGDNQPQHF; len: 13; j_gene: TRBJ1-5; abundance: .; d_gene: .; v_gene: TRBV10-3
CDR3nt: TGTGCCAGCAGCCTGCCGACAGGGACCTACAATGAGCAGTTCTTC; CDR3aa: CASSLPTGTYNEQFF; len: 15; j_gene: TRBJ2-1; abundance: .; d_gene: TRBD1; v_gene: TRBV7-9
CDR3nt: TGCGCCAGCAGCCAAGGGGTATTTAGCAACGAGCAGTACTTC; CDR3aa: CASSQGVFSNEQYF; len: 14; j_gene: TRBJ2-7; abundance: .; d_gene: .; v_gene: TRBV4-1
CDR3nt: TGTGCCAGCACCGGGAGGCATACTATCTCTGGAAACACCATATATTTT; CDR3aa: CASTGRHTISGNTIYF; len: 16; j_gene: TRBJ1-3; abundance: .; d_gene: .; v_gene: TRBV28
CDR3nt: TGTGCCAGCAGTGTCAAGCGGCGAGAGACCCAGTACTTC; CDR3aa: CASSVKRRETQYF; len: 13; j_gene: TRBJ2-5; abundance: .; d_gene: .; v_gene: TRBV6-1
CDR3nt: TGTGCCAGCAGCGTAGAAGACGGGAGGGGCACAGATACGCAGTATTTT; CDR3aa: CASSVEDGRGTDTQYF; len: 16; j_gene: TRBJ2-3; abundance: few; d_gene: TRBD2; v_gene: TRBV9
CDR3nt: TGTGCCATCAGTGGGGGACAGATCTCTGGAAACACCATATATTTT; CDR3aa: CAISGGQISGNTIYF; len: 15; j_gene: TRBJ1-3; abundance: few; d_gene: TRBD1; v_gene: TRBV10-3
CDR3nt: TGTGCCACCAGCAGAGAAGGGCTCGAAAAACTGTTTTTT; CDR3aa: CATSREGLEKLFF; len: 13; j_gene: TRBJ1-4; abundance: .; d_gene: .; v_gene: TRBV15
CDR3nt: TGTGCCAGCTCACCTAGGAGCTCCGGACTAGCCGACACCGGGGAGCTGTTTTTT; CDR3aa: CASSPRSSGLADTGELFF; len: 18; j_gene: TRBJ2-2; abundance: .; d_gene: TRBD2; v_gene: TRBV18
CDR3nt: TGTGCCAGCAGCTTATGGGACAGGGCAGATGGCTACACCTTC; CDR3aa: CASSLWDRADGYTF; len: 14; j_gene: TRBJ1-2; abundance: .; d_gene: TRBD1; v_gene: TRBV7-3
CDR3nt: TGTGCCTGGGACCGGCTTCGAGCCAACGTCCTGACTTTC; CDR3aa: CAWDRLRANVLTF; len: 13; j_gene: TRBJ2-6; abundance: .; d_gene: .; v_gene: TRBV30
CDR3nt: TGTGCCATCAGTGAGCGGGGGGGCAAAGAGACCCAGTACTTC; CDR3aa: CAISERGGKETQYF; len: 14; j_gene: TRBJ2-5; abundance: few; d_gene: TRBD2; v_gene: TRBV10-3